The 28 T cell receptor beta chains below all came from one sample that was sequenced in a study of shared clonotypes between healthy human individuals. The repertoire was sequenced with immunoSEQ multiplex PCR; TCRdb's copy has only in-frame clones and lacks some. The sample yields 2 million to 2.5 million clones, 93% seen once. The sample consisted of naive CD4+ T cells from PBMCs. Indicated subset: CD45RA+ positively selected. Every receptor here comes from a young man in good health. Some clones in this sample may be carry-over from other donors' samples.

The chain's CDR3 is CASSYSSAYTYEQYF. CDR3 bases: TGTGCCAGCAGTTACTCGAGTGCGTATACCTACGAGCAGTACTTC. The V gene is TRBV6-5, the J gene TRBJ2-5; no clear D gene. The J call may not be correct, given that the DNA end is closer to TRBJ2-7. The CDR3 is 15 amino acids. Looked up from germline, CDR1 is MNHEY and CDR2 is SVGAGI.

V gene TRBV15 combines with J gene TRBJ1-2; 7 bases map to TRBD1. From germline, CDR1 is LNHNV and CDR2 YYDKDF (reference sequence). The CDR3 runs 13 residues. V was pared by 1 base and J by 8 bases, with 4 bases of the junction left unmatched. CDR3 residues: CATSRALQGGYTF. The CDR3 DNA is TGTGCCACCAGCAGAGCCTTACAGGGGGGCTACACCTTC. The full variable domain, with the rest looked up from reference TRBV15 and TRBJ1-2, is DAMVIQNPRYQVTQFGKPVTLSCSQTLNHNVMYWYQQKSSQAPKLLFHYYDKDFNNEADTPDNFQSRRPNTSFCFLDIRSPGLGDTAMYLCATSRALQGGYTFGSGTRLTVV.

The CDR3 nucleotides are TGTGCCAGCAGTGTCTCTCGTGCAACTAATGAAAAACTGTTTTTT. Encoded protein: CASSVSRATNEKLFF. This chain links TRBV2 with TRBJ1-4, with no clear D. Germline values: CDR1 SNHLY, CDR2 FYNNEI. This CDR3 has 15 residues. V was shortened by 4 bases and J by 0 bases, with 9 bases between the two germline ends.

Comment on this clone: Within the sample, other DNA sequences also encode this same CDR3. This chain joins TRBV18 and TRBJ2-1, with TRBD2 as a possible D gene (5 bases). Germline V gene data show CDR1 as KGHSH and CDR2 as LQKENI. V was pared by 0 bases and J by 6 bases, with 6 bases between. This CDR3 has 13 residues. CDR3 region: CASSPPGSNEQFF. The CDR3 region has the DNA TGTGCCAGCTCACCACCGGGGAGCAATGAGCAGTTCTTC.

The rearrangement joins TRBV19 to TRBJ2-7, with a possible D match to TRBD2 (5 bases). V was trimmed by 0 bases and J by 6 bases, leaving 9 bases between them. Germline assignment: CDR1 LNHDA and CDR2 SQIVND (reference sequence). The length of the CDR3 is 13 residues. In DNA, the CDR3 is TGTGCCAGTAGTATAGATGTTCGGGGCGAGCAGTACTTC. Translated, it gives CASSIDVRGEQYF.

This chain's CDR3 is CASKPDRTNEKLFF. CDR3 DNA sequence: TGTGCCAGCAAGCCGGACAGAACTAATGAAAAACTGTTTTTT. The chain links TRBV2 to TRBJ1-4, with TRBD1 as a possible D gene (6 bases). The CDR3 sequence is 14 residues long. The V gene lost 7 bases and the J gene lost 1 base, with 10 bases spanning the gap. CDR1 is SNHLY and CDR2 is FYNNEI in the germline V gene. The variable domain in full, with the rest retrieved from reference TRBV2 and TRBJ1-4, is EPEVTQTPSHQVTQMGQEVILRCVPISNHLYFYWYRQILGQKVEFLVSFYNNEISEKSEIFDDQFSVERPDGSNFTLKIRSTKLEDSAMYFCASKPDRTNEKLFFGSGTQLSVL.

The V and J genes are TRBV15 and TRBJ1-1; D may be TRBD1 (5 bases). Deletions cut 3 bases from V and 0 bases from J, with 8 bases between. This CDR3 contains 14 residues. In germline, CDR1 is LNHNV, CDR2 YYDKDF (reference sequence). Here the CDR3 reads CATSRGRLNTEAFF. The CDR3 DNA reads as TGTGCCACCAGCAGGGGACGCCTGAACACTGAAGCTTTCTTT.

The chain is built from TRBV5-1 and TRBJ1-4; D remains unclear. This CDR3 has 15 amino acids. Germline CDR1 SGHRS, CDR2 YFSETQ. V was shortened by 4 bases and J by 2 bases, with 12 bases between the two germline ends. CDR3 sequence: CASSPQGRTNEKLFF. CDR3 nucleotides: TGCGCCAGCAGCCCACAAGGGAGGACTAATGAAAAACTGTTTTTT. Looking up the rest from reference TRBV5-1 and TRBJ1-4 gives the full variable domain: KAGVTQTPRYLIKTRGQQVTLSCSPISGHRSVSWYQQTPGQGLQFLFEYFSETQRNKGNFPGRFSGRQFSNSRSEMNVSTLELGDSALYLCASSPQGRTNEKLFFGSGTQLSVL.

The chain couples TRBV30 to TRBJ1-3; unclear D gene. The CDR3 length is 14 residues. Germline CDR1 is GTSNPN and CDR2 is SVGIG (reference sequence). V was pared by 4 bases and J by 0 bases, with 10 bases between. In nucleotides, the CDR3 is TGTGCCTGGAATCCGACTGGCTCTGGAAACACCATATATTTT. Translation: CAWNPTGSGNTIYF.

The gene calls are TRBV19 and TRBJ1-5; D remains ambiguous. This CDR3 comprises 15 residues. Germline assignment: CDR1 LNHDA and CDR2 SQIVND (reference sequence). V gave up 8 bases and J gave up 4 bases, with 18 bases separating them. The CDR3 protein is CASDRLPTGNQPQHF. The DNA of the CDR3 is TGTGCCAGTGATCGGCTCCCGACTGGTAATCAGCCCCAGCATTTT. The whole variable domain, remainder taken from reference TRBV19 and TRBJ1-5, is DGGITQSPKYLFRKEGQNVTLSCEQNLNHDAMYWYRQDPGQGLRLIYYSQIVNDFQKGDIAEGYSVSREKKESFPLTVTSAQKNPTAFYLCASDRLPTGNQPQHFGDGTRLSIL.

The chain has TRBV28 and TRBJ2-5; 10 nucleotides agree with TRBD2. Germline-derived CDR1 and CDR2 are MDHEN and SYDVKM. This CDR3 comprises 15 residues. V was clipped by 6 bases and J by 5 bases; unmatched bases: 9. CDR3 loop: CASSQGGLAMETQYF. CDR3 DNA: TGTGCCAGCAGCCAAGGGGGACTAGCGATGGAGACCCAGTACTTC.

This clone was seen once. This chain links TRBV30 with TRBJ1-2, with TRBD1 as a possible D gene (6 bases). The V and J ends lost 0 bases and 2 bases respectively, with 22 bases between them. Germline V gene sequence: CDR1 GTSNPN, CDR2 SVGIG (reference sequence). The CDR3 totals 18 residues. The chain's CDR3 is CAWSVFQGPPYPNYGYTF. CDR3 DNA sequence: TGTGCCTGGAGTGTTTTTCAGGGGCCGCCCTATCCGAACTATGGCTACACCTTC.

The CDR3 loop is CASSLLGNTEAFF. The CDR3, as DNA: TGTGCCAGCAGTTTACTCGGGAACACTGAAGCTTTCTTT. The chain couples TRBV28 to TRBJ1-1; no definite D call. CDR3 length: 13 residues. Germline CDR1 MDHEN, CDR2 SYDVKM. The V and J ends lost 2 bases and 1 base respectively, with 5 bases between them.

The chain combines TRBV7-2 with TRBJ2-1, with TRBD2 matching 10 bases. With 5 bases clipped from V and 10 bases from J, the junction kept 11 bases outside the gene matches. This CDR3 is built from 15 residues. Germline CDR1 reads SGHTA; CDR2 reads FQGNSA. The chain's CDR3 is CASSQQPGTSDEQFF. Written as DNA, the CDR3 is TGTGCCAGCAGCCAACAACCAGGGACTAGCGACGAGCAGTTCTTC.

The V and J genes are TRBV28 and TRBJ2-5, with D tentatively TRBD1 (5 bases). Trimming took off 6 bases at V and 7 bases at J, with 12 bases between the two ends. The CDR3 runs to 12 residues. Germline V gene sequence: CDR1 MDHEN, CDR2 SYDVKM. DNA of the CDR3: TGTGCCAGCAGGGGGCAGGGAAGGACCCAGTACTTC. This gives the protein CASRGQGRTQYF. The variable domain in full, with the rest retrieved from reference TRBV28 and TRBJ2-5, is DVKVTQSSRYLVKRTGEKVFLECVQDMDHENMFWYRQDPGLGLRLIYFSYDVKMKEKGDIPEGYSVSREKKERFSLILESASTNQTSMYLCASRGQGRTQYFGPGTRLLVL.

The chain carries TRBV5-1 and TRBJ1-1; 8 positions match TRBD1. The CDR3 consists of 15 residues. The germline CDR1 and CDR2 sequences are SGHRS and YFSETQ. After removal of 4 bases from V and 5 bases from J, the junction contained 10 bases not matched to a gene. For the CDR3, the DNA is TGCGCCAGCAGCCTCTCGACAGGGGTGGGTACTGAAGCTTTCTTT. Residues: CASSLSTGVGTEAFF.

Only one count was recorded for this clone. The DNA for the CDR3 is TGTGCCAGCAGTTCTGAGGGGGCCGTGGGGCGTACGCAGTATTTT. Its protein product is CASSSEGAVGRTQYF. The rearrangement links TRBV27 to TRBJ2-3; the match to TRBD1 covers 7 bases. Germline V gene sequence: CDR1 MNHEY, CDR2 SMNVEV (reference sequence). CDR3 length: 15 residues. V lost 4 bases to trimming and J lost 8 bases; unmatched junction nucleotides: 12.

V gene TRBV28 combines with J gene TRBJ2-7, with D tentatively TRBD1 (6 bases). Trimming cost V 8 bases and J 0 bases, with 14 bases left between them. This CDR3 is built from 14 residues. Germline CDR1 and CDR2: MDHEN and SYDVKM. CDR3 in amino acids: CASQIQGPSYEQYF. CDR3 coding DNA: TGTGCCAGCCAAATACAGGGACCCTCCTACGAGCAGTACTTC.

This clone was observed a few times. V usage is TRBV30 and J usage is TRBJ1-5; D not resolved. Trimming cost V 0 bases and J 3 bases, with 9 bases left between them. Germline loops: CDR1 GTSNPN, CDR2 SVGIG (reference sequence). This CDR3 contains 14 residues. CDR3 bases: TGTGCCTGGAGTGTACTCGTCAACAATCAGCCCCAGCATTTT. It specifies CAWSVLVNNQPQHF.

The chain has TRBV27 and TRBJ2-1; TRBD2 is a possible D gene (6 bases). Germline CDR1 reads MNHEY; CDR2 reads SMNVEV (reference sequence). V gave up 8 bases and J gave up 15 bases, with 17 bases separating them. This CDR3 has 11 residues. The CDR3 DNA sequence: TGTGCCAGCCGGGTGGCGGGACCCGGGTTCTTC. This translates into CASRVAGPGFF.

CDR3 sequence (DNA): TGTGCCAGCAGCGTAGAAGCGGGAAACTACAATGAGCAGTTCTTC. Its protein is CASSVEAGNYNEQFF. V and J are TRBV9 and TRBJ2-1; 7 bases map to TRBD2. The CDR3 is 15 amino acids. V shed 0 bases and J 3 bases; nucleotides not matched to a gene: 3. CDR1 and CDR2 from the germline V gene are SGDLS and YYNGEE.

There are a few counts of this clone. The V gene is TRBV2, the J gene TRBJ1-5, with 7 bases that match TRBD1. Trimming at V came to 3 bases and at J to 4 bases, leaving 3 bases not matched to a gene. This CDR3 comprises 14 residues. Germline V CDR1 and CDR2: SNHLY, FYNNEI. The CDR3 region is CASSDRGANQPQHF. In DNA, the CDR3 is TGTGCCAGCAGTGACAGGGGGGCAAATCAGCCCCAGCATTTT.

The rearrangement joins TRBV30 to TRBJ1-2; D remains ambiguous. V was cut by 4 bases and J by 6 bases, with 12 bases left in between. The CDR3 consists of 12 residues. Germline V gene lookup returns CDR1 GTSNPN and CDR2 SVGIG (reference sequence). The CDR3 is CAWNRDFDGYTF. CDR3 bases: TGTGCCTGGAATAGAGATTTCGATGGCTACACCTTC.

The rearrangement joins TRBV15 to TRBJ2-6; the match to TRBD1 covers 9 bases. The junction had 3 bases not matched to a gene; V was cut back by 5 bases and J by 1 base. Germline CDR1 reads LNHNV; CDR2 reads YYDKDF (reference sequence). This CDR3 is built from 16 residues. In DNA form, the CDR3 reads TGTGCCACCAGCGAAGGACAGGGGTCTGGGGCCAACGTCCTGACTTTC. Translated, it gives CATSEGQGSGANVLTF.

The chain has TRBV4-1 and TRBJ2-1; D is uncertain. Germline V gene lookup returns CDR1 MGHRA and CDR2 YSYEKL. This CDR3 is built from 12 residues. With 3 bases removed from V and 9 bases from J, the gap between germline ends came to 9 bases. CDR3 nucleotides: TGCGCCAGCAGCCACATCGCGTTTGAGCAGTTCTTC. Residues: CASSHIAFEQFF.

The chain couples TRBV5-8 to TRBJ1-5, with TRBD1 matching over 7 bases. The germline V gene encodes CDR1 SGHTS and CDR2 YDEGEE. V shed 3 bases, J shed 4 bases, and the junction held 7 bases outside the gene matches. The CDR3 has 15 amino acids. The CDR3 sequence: CASSSGTAQNQPQHF. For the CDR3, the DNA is TGTGCCAGCAGCTCCGGGACAGCACAAAATCAGCCCCAGCATTTT.

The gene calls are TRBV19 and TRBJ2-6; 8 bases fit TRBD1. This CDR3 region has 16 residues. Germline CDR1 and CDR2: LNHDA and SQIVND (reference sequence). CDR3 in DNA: TGTGCGACTGCAGACAGGGGAACGAGGGGGGCCAACGTCCTGACTTTC. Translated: CATADRGTRGANVLTF. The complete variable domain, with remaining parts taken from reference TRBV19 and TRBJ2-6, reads DGGITQSPKYLFRKEGQNVTLSCEQNLNHDAMYWYRQDPGQGLRLIYYSQIVNDFQKGDIAEGYSVSREKKESFPLTVTSAQKNPTAFYLCATADRGTRGANVLTFGAGSRLTVL.

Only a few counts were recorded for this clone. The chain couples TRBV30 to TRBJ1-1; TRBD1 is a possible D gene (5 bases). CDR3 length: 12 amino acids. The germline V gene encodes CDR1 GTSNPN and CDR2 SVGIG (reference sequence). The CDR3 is CGTSSLGAEAFF. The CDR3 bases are TGTGGGACATCTTCTCTTGGCGCTGAAGCTTTCTTT.